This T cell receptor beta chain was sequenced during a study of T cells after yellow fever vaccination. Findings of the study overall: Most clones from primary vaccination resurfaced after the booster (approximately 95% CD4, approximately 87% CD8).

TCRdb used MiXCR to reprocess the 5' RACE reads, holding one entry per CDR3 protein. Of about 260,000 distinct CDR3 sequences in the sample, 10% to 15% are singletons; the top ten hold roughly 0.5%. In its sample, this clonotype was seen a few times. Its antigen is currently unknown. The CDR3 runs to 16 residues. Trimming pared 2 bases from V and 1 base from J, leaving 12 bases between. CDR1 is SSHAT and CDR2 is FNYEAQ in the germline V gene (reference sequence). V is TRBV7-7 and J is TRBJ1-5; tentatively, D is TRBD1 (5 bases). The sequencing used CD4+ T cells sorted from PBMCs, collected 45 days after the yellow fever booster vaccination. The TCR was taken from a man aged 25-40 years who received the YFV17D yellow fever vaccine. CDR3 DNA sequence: TGTGCCAGCAGCTTACAACAGGAGGGGAGCAATCAGCCCCAGCATTTT. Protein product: CASSLQQEGSNQPQHF. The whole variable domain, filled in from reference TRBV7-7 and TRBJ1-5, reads GAGVSQSPRYKVTKRGQDVTLRCDPISSHATLYWYQQALGQGPEFLTYFNYEAQPDKSGLPSDRFSAERPEGSISTLTIQRTEQRDSAMYRCASSLQQEGSNQPQHFGDGTRLSIL.